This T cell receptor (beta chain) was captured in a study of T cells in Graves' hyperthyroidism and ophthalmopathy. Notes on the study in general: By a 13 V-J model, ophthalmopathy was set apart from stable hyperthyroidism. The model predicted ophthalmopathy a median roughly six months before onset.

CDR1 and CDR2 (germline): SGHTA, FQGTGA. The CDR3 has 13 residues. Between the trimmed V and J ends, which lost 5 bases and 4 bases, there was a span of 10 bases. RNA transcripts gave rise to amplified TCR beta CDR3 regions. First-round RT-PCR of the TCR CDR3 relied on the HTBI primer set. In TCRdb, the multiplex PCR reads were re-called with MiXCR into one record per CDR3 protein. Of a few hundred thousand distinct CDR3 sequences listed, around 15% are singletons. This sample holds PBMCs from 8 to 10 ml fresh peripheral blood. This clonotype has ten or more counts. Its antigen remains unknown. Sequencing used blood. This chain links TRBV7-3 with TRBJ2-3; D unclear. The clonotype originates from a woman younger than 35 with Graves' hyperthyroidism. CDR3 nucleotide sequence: TGTGCCAGCAGCCCCAATCAAGCAGATACGCAGTATTTT. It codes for CASSPNQADTQYF.